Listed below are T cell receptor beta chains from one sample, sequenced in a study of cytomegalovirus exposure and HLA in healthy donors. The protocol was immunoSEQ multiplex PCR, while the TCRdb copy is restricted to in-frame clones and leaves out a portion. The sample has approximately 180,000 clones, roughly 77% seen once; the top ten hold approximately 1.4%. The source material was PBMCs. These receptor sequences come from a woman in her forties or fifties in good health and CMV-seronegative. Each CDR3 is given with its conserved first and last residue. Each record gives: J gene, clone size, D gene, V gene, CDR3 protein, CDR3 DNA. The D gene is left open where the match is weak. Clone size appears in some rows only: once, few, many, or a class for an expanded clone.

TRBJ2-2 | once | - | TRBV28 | CASSPGDTGELFF | TGTGCCAGCAGTCCAGGGGACACCGGGGAGCTGTTTTTT
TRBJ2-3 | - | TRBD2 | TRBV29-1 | CSVNPQAGANADTQYF | TGCAGCGTTAATCCCCAAGCGGGGGCTAACGCAGATACGCAGTATTTT
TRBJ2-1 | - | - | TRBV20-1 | CSVSQYNEQFF | TGCAGTGTTAGCCAGTACAATGAGCAGTTCTTC
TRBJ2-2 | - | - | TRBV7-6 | CASSLQGRGTGELFF | TGTGCCAGCAGCTTACAGGGTAGGGGCACCGGGGAGCTGTTTTTT
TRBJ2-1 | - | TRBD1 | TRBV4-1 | CASSVLDRGHNEQFF | TGCGCCAGCAGTGTCCTTGACAGGGGGCACAATGAGCAGTTCTTC
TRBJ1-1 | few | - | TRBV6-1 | CASKNRHMDTEAFF | TGTGCCAGCAAAAACAGGCATATGGACACTGAAGCTTTCTTT
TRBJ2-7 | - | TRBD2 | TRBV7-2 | CASSFTAGGTYEQYF | TGTGCCAGCAGCTTTACAGCGGGGGGCACCTACGAGCAGTACTTC
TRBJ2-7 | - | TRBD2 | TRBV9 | CASSVGSGRVKYEQYF | TGTGCCAGCAGCGTAGGGAGCGGGAGGGTTAAGTACGAGCAGTACTTC
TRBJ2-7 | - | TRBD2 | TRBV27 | CASSRYSGSAYEQYF | TGTGCCAGCAGCCGTTATAGCGGGAGTGCCTACGAGCAGTACTTC
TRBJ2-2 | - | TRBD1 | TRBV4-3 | CASRPDRGDTGELFF | TGCGCCAGCAGACCCGACAGGGGAGACACCGGGGAGCTGTTTTTT
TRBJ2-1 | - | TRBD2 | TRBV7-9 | CASSTYPSGSNNEQFF | TGTGCCAGCAGCACCTATCCTAGCGGGAGCAACAATGAGCAGTTCTTC
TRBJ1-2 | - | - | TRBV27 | CASSLLAGAYGYTF | TGTGCCAGCAGTTTATTGGCAGGGGCGTATGGCTACACCTTC
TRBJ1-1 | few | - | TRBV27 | CASSARVDTEAFF | TGTGCCAGCAGTGCCAGGGTCGACACTGAAGCTTTCTTT
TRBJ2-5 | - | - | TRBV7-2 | CASSFQGVLGETQYF | TGTGCCAGCAGCTTTCAGGGCGTCCTTGGAGAGACCCAGTACTTC
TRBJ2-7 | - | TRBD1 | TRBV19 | CASSILGQGIYGQYF | TGTGCCAGTAGTATTTTGGGACAGGGGATCTACGGGCAGTACTTC
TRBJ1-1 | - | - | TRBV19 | CASTDTLNTEAFF | TGTGCCAGTACTGACACCCTGAACACTGAAGCTTTCTTT
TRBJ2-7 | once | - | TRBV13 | CASSLDRTYEQYF | TGTGCCAGCAGCTTAGACAGAACCTACGAGCAGTACTTC
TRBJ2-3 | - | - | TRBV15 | CATSNQGVTDTQYF | TGTGCCACCAGCAACCAAGGGGTCACGGATACGCAGTATTTT
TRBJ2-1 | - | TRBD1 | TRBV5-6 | CASRPLGTASYNEQFF | TGTGCCAGCAGACCCCTCGGGACAGCTTCCTACAATGAGCAGTTCTTC
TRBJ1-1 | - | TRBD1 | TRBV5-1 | CASSLAPGQGVAGAFF | TGCGCCAGCAGCTTGGCCCCCGGACAGGGAGTGGCTGGAGCTTTCTTT
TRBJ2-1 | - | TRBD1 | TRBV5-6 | CASSSRQGPYNEQFF | TGTGCCAGCAGCTCCCGACAGGGCCCCTACAATGAGCAGTTCTTC
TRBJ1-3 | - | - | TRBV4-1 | CASSQDGTGGNTIYF | TGCGCCAGCAGCCAAGACGGCACAGGGGGAAACACCATATATTTT
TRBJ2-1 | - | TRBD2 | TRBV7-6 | CASSLISGEADEQFF | TGTGCCAGCAGCTTAATCAGCGGGGAGGCGGATGAGCAGTTCTTC
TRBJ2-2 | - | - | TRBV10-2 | CASIRGTNTGELFF | TGCGCCAGCATCCGCGGCACGAACACCGGGGAGCTGTTTTTT
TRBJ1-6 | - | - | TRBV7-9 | CASSLVQGYNSPLHF | TGTGCCAGCAGCTTAGTCCAGGGCTATAATTCACCCCTCCACTTT
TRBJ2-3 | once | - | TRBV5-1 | CASSLASRDTQYF | TGCGCCAGCAGCTTGGCCTCTAGAGATACGCAGTATTTT
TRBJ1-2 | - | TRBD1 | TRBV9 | CASSFSLQGNGYTF | TGTGCCAGCAGCTTTAGCCTACAGGGGAATGGCTACACCTTC
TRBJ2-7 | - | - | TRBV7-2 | CASSQPPLGQLSYEQYF | TGTGCCAGCAGCCAGCCACCCCTTGGACAGCTCTCCTACGAGCAGTACTTC